The 29 T cell receptor beta chains below were found in one sample sequenced in a study of blood T cell repertoires in COVID-19. Sequenced by immunoSEQ multiplex PCR; TCRdb stores in-frame clones only, minus some. The sample lists 120,000 or so clones, around four fifths occurring once. Sequencing was performed on peripheral blood. The receptors originated from a man older than 75 with active or convalescent COVID-19.

In this sample, this clone turned up once. The chain is built from TRBV7-2 and TRBJ2-7; D not certain. CDR1 and CDR2 (germline): SGHTA, FQGNSA. The CDR3 is 11 amino acids. The ends were cut back, 3 bases at V and 3 bases at J, with 3 bases in the middle. CDR3 residues: CASSFYYEQYF. The CDR3 region has the DNA TGTGCCAGCAGCTTCTACTACGAGCAGTACTTC.

V is TRBV5-1 and J is TRBJ1-2; 7 nucleotides line up with TRBD1. The V and J ends lost 0 bases and 4 bases, in that order; junction bases with no gene match: 6. The germline V gene has CDR1 SGHRS and CDR2 YFSETQ. The CDR3 has 15 residues. The CDR3 is CASSLGPGQTYGYTF. CDR3 coding DNA: TGCGCCAGCAGCTTGGGACCGGGACAGACCTATGGCTACACCTTC.

The gene calls are TRBV4-3 and TRBJ2-3, with D hard to call. This CDR3 contains 15 residues. Per the germline V gene, CDR1 is LGHNA and CDR2 is YSLEER. Trimming shortened V by 0 bases and J by 2 bases, and 9 bases separated the two germline ends. The CDR3 coding sequence is TGCGCCAGCAGCCAAGACCCACAACCCACAGATACGCAGTATTTT. Translation gives CASSQDPQPTDTQYF.

The chain carries TRBV2 and TRBJ1-1, with 8 positions matching TRBD1. V was pared by 1 base and J by 7 bases, with 2 bases of the junction left unmatched. Looked up from germline, CDR1 is SNHLY and CDR2 is FYNNEI. This CDR3 is built from 13 residues. The CDR3 loop is CASSEDRGIEAFF. CDR3 in DNA: TGTGCCAGCAGTGAAGACAGGGGGATTGAAGCTTTCTTT.

The chain recombines TRBV4-3 with TRBJ1-1; D is undetermined. The ends were cut back, 1 base at V and 0 bases at J, with 9 bases in the middle. CDR1 is LGHNA, CDR2 YSLEER, per germline. There are 15 residues in the CDR3. This chain's CDR3 is CASSQGVSVNTEAFF. The CDR3 nucleotides read TGCGCCAGCAGCCAAGGTGTATCGGTGAACACTGAAGCTTTCTTT.

The rearrangement uses TRBV5-1 and TRBJ2-2; 8 bases align to TRBD1. The V gene's germline CDR1 is SGHRS and CDR2 YFSETQ. The CDR3 has 17 amino acids. The V and J ends lost 4 bases and 1 base, in that order; junction bases with no gene match: 9. DNA of the CDR3: TGCGCCAGCAGCCTTCTCTCCGGGACAGGGAACACCGGGGAGCTGTTTTTT. The encoded protein is CASSLLSGTGNTGELFF.

The chain couples TRBV30 to TRBJ1-3; D may be TRBD1 (5 bases). The ends were cut back, 2 bases at V and 3 bases at J, with 11 bases in the middle. Germline lookup yields CDR1 GTSNPN and CDR2 SVGIG (reference sequence). CDR3 size: 14 residues. CDR3 DNA: TGTGCCTGGAGTACAGGAGGGTTTGGAAACACCATATATTTT. It encodes CAWSTGGFGNTIYF.

The chain carries TRBV29-1 and TRBJ2-1; perhaps TRBD2 as D (6 bases). The length of the CDR3 is 17 residues. CDR1 is SQVTM and CDR2 is ANQGSEA in the germline V gene. V was cut by 1 base and J by 8 bases, with 24 bases left in between. The CDR3 bases are TGCAGCGTTGAAGCACCGGGACTCTCATATAGTGGGGATGAGCAGTTCTTC. Translation: CSVEAPGLSYSGDEQFF.

The chain recombines TRBV4-1 with TRBJ1-2; the D gene is possibly TRBD1 (5 bases). There are 15 residues in the CDR3. Trimming pared 6 bases from V and 1 base from J, leaving 15 bases between. Germline CDR1 and CDR2: MGHRA and YSYEKL. CDR3 DNA: TGCGCCAGCAGGGCATCGACAGAGAGTAACTATGGCTACACCTTC. Translating it yields CASRASTESNYGYTF.

The V and J genes are TRBV12-3 or TRBV12-4 and TRBJ1-5; D remains unclear. Between the trimmed V and J ends, which lost 7 bases and 2 bases, there was a span of 9 bases. The CDR3 has 13 amino acids. This chain's CDR3 is CASTLGGNQPQHF. The CDR3 nucleotides are TGTGCCAGCACTTTGGGCGGCAATCAGCCCCAGCATTTT.

The genes are TRBV10-3 and TRBJ1-1; D is perhaps TRBD1 (5 bases). The germline gives CDR1 ENHRY, CDR2 SYGVKD. V was shortened by 2 bases and J by 5 bases, with 9 bases between the two germline ends. The CDR3 has 13 amino acids. CDR3 nucleotide sequence: TGTGCCATCAGTGAGGGGGCTTGGACTGAAGCTTTCTTT. Its protein is CAISEGAWTEAFF.

The chain combines TRBV19 with TRBJ2-7, with 7 bases that match TRBD2. This CDR3 has 15 residues. With 1 base clipped from V and 5 bases from J, the junction kept 8 bases outside the gene matches. Looked up from germline, CDR1 is LNHDA and CDR2 is SQIVND (reference sequence). The CDR3 DNA is TGTGCCAGTAGTATAGGTCGGGGGGACTTGCACGAGCAGTACTTC. It encodes CASSIGRGDLHEQYF.

The rearrangement links TRBV19 to TRBJ1-5; 8 bases line up with TRBD1. V shed 5 bases and J 7 bases; nucleotides not matched to a gene: 13. This CDR3 comprises 16 residues. Per germline, CDR1 LNHDA and CDR2 SQIVND (reference sequence). In DNA, the CDR3 is TGTGCCAGTAGTCTCCGCTTAGGACAGGGACCCCAGCCCCAGCATTTT. Amino acids: CASSLRLGQGPQPQHF. The entire variable domain, with the rest obtained from reference TRBV19 and TRBJ1-5, is as follows: DGGITQSPKYLFRKEGQNVTLSCEQNLNHDAMYWYRQDPGQGLRLIYYSQIVNDFQKGDIAEGYSVSREKKESFPLTVTSAQKNPTAFYLCASSLRLGQGPQPQHFGDGTRLSIL.

As to this clone: Here the CDR3 omits its conserved ending phenylalanine or tryptophan, so a read error is the likely source. No DNA is shown, since the ends of the CDR3 on it are uncertain; the CDR3 is the one TCRdb lists. The chain is built from TRBV19 and TRBJ1-1; the D call in the table, TRBD1, was not verified against the DNA. Counting both end residues, the CDR3 totals 12 amino acids. Germline V gene sequence: CDR1 LNHDA, CDR2 SQIVND (reference sequence). This CDR3 reads CASLRGGTELAV.

The count of this clone is one. Different DNA sequences within this sample yield the same CDR3. The chain recombines TRBV19 with TRBJ1-5, with TRBD1 matching over 7 bases. Per germline, CDR1 LNHDA and CDR2 SQIVND (reference sequence). The CDR3 length is 15 residues. The V segment lost 4 bases and the J segment 1 base; nucleotides outside the gene matches: 4. The CDR3 loop is CASSTGTASNQPQHF. The CDR3, as DNA: TGTGCCAGTAGTACCGGGACAGCCAGCAATCAGCCCCAGCATTTT.

The chain recombines TRBV18 with TRBJ2-7, with D unresolved. Looked up from germline, CDR1 is KGHSH and CDR2 is LQKENI. CDR3 length: 14 residues. V lost 1 base and J 5 bases, leaving 12 bases between the germline ends. CDR3 loop: CASSPLAWVDEQYF. The CDR3 DNA reads TGTGCCAGCTCACCACTAGCCTGGGTCGACGAGCAGTACTTC.

The chain joins TRBV20-1 to TRBJ1-5; 8 positions match TRBD1. Losses at the gene ends were 3 bases for V and 4 bases for J; bases not matched to a gene: 8. The CDR3 totals 15 residues. Germline CDR1 is DFQATT and CDR2 is SNEGSKA (reference sequence). The CDR3 spells CSASPKTGGNQPQHF. In DNA, the CDR3 is TGCAGTGCTAGTCCTAAAACAGGGGGGAATCAGCCCCAGCATTTT.

The chain couples TRBV28 to TRBJ2-7, with 9 bases identical to TRBD1. CDR1 MDHEN and CDR2 SYDVKM come from the germline V gene. The CDR3 extends over 12 amino acids. The V and J ends lost 7 bases and 6 bases, in that order; junction bases with no gene match: 4. CDR3 loop: CASNPTGGEQYF. The CDR3, as DNA: TGTGCCAGCAACCCGACAGGGGGCGAGCAGTACTTC.

The chain is built from TRBV5-4 and TRBJ1-1; D perhaps matches TRBD1 (5 bases). CDR3 length equals 14 residues. CDR1 and CDR2 from the germline V gene are SGHNT and YYREEE (reference sequence). Trimming pared 0 bases from V and 2 bases from J, leaving 8 bases between. The CDR3 sequence is CASSLGGFNTEAFF. Here the CDR3 DNA reads TGTGCCAGCAGCTTGGGGGGCTTTAACACTGAAGCTTTCTTT. Using reference TRBV5-4 and TRBJ1-1 for the parts outside the CDR3, the full variable domain is ETGVTQSPTHLIKTRGQQVTLRCSSQSGHNTVSWYQQALGQGPQFIFQYYREEENGRGNFPPRFSGLQFPNYSSELNVNALELDDSALYLCASSLGGFNTEAFFGQGTRLTVV.

The chain links TRBV7-6 to TRBJ2-3; 7 bases map to TRBD2. With 4 bases clipped from V and 3 bases from J, the junction kept 7 bases outside the gene matches. CDR3 length: 15 residues. The germline CDR1 and CDR2 sequences are SGHVS and FNYEAQ. In DNA, the CDR3 is TGTGCCAGCAGCTATAAAGCGGGGTGGACAGATACGCAGTATTTT. Translating it yields CASSYKAGWTDTQYF.

This clone was observed a few times. The genes are TRBV5-1 and TRBJ2-3; tentatively, D is TRBD2 (6 bases). The CDR3 consists of 15 residues. Between the trimmed V and J ends, which lost 2 bases and 4 bases, there was a span of 14 bases. From germline, CDR1 is SGHRS and CDR2 YFSETQ. The CDR3 loop reads CASSFAGMEADTQYF. For the CDR3, the DNA is TGCGCCAGCAGCTTCGCGGGGATGGAGGCAGATACGCAGTATTTT.

The chain employs TRBV5-1 and TRBJ1-1; 11 nucleotides line up with TRBD1. The CDR3 is made up of 14 amino acids. Trimming cost V 7 bases and J 4 bases; bases outside gene matches: 6. Germline-derived CDR1 and CDR2 are SGHRS and YFSETQ. The CDR3 here is CASGPGTGGTEAFF. The CDR3 DNA is TGCGCCAGCGGTCCCGGGACAGGGGGCACTGAAGCTTTCTTT. Full variable domain (missing parts from reference TRBV5-1 and TRBJ1-1): KAGVTQTPRYLIKTRGQQVTLSCSPISGHRSVSWYQQTPGQGLQFLFEYFSETQRNKGNFPGRFSGRQFSNSRSEMNVSTLELGDSALYLCASGPGTGGTEAFFGQGTRLTVV.

This clone appeared a single time. The V and J genes are TRBV5-4 and TRBJ2-7, with 8 bases identical to TRBD2. V dropped 4 bases and J dropped 1; count of bases not matched to a gene: 10. The length of the CDR3 is 16 residues. The germline V gene has CDR1 SGHNT and CDR2 YYREEE (reference sequence). This CDR3 is CASSQGGGGQSYEQYF. CDR3 nucleotide sequence: TGTGCCAGCAGCCAGGGAGGCGGGGGGCAATCCTACGAGCAGTACTTC.

The chain recombines TRBV28 with TRBJ1-2, with TRBD1 as a possible D gene (5 bases). The CDR3 runs to 15 residues. The germline CDR1 and CDR2 sequences are MDHEN and SYDVKM. The germline V and J ends were trimmed by 6 bases and 0 bases, with 14 bases remaining between them. In nucleotides, the CDR3 is TGTGCCAGCAGCCTAGGTGGACACACTAACTATGGCTACACCTTC. Amino acids: CASSLGGHTNYGYTF.

This sequence joins TRBV12-5 and TRBJ1-1; D not resolved. Germline-derived CDR1 and CDR2 are LGHNT and FRNRAP. Trimming took off 1 base at V and 4 bases at J, with 13 bases between the two ends. This CDR3 is 15 amino acids long. The DNA for the CDR3 is TGTGCTAGTGGTTTGGCAGGATCCGAGGGCACTGAAGCTTTCTTT. Its protein product is CASGLAGSEGTEAFF.

This clone was seen more than once but under ten times. The CDR3 nucleotides are TGTGCCAGCAGCTGGAGCGGGGGCGGAACCAATGAGCAGTTCTTC. Protein sequence: CASSWSGGGTNEQFF. V usage is TRBV5-6 and J usage is TRBJ2-1, with 8 nucleotides matching TRBD2. Per the germline V gene, CDR1 is SGHDT and CDR2 is YYEEEE. V shed 3 bases and J 6 bases; nucleotides not matched to a gene: 8. This CDR3 is built from 15 residues.

In its sample, this clone was seen a few times. V gene TRBV5-1 combines with J gene TRBJ1-1; TRBD1 is a possible D gene (6 bases). In germline, CDR1 is SGHRS, CDR2 YFSETQ. The V gene lost 4 bases and the J gene lost 0 bases, with 16 bases spanning the gap. This CDR3 spans 16 amino acids. The CDR3: CASSPQWTVMNTEAFF. As DNA, the CDR3 is TGCGCCAGCAGCCCACAATGGACAGTAATGAACACTGAAGCTTTCTTT.

This sequence joins TRBV18 and TRBJ1-2; 7 bases agree with TRBD1. Trimming at V came to 1 base and at J to 7 bases, leaving 6 bases not matched to a gene. Germline lookup yields CDR1 KGHSH and CDR2 LQKENI. The CDR3 has 14 amino acids. The DNA of the CDR3 is TGTGCCAGCTCACCACGAAAGGGGGCGAGTGGCTACACCTTC. Protein product: CASSPRKGASGYTF.

The chain uses TRBV7-7 and TRBJ2-1; possible D gene TRBD2, 6 bases. V was clipped by 1 base and J by 0 bases, with 10 bases between them. The CDR3 has 16 amino acids. Per the germline V gene, CDR1 is SSHAT and CDR2 is FNYEAQ (reference sequence). CDR3 in DNA: TGTGCCAGCAGCTTAGGTAGCGGAAGCTCCTACAATGAGCAGTTCTTC. Translation gives CASSLGSGSSYNEQFF.